This T cell receptor (beta chain) was captured by sequencing in a study of graft-versus-host responses after intestinal transplantation. Study information: All recipients were transplanted with multivisceral, liver-intestinal, or isolated intestinal grafts. All recipients got anti-thymocyte globulin induction, then tacrolimus and steroids for approximately 3 years.

Study results and limitations: Allografts of one patient group, those with graft-donor T cell macrochimerism, had high graft-versus-host to host-versus-graft clonal ratios.

As concerns this clone: Its antigen is unknown.

CDR3 length: 16 amino acids. CDR1 is SGDLS, CDR2 YYNGEE, per germline. V gave up 1 base and J gave up 0 bases, with 11 bases separating them. Here immunoSEQ multiplex PCR was the method, and the copy in TCRdb shows in-frame clones only, minus some. Of over 75,000 clones listed, around 90% are singletons. This sequence was found in a human donor who was the organ donor for an intestinal transplant. The rearrangement uses TRBV9 and TRBJ2-1; the D gene is possibly TRBD2 (6 bases). Sequencing was performed on unstimulated CD4+ T cells sorted from spleen or lymph node cells, taken before transplant. In DNA form, the CDR3 reads TGTGCCAGCAGCGTACCGGGACTTCGCTCCTACAATGAGCAGTTCTTC. It is translated as CASSVPGLRSYNEQFF.